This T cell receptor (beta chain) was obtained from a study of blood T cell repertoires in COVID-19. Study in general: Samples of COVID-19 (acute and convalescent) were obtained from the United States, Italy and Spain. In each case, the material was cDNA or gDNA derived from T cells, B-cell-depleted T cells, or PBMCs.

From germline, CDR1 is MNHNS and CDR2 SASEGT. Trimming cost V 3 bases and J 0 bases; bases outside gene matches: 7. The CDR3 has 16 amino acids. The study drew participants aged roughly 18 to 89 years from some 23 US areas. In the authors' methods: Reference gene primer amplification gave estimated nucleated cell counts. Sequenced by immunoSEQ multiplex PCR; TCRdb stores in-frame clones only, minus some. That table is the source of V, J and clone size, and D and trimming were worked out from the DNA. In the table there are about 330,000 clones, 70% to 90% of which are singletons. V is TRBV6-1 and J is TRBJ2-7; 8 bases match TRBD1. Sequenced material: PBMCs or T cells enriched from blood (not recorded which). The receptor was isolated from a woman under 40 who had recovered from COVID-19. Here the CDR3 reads CASSDLTGGISYEQYF. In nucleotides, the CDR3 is TGTGCCAGCAGTGATCTAACAGGGGGTATCTCCTACGAGCAGTACTTC.